This entry is about one T cell receptor beta chain. Its cognate antigen is unknown. A much more abundant neighbour one base away suggests this may be a read error. Unique molecular identifiers were used to barcode this TCRbeta library. TCRdb re-analysed the PCR reads in MiXCR, keeping a single row per CDR3 protein. The sample yields 200,000 to 300,000 distinct CDR3 sequences, 7.5% to 9.5% seen once. This sample stems from a study of T-cell reconstitution after alpha-beta-depleted transplantation in children. Study observations and caveats: The origin of alpha-beta T cells about two months after transplant was reportedly several hundred expanded graft clones. The study traced high day-60 TCRbeta diversity in some patients to surviving recipient T cells and thymic progenitors. T-cell counts and diversity at one year post-transplant came mainly from newly produced T cells.

The CDR3 contains 13 residues. V was trimmed by 6 bases and J by 4 bases, leaving 14 bases between them. Germline V gene sequence: CDR1 DFQATT, CDR2 SNEGSKA (reference sequence). Sequencing used PBMCs, mostly from graft donor cells, obtained 180 days after TCRalphabeta/CD19-depleted stem cell transplant. The receptor was isolated from a male patient aged 5 to 17 who had a stem cell transplant for acute lymphoblastic leukemia, so the T cells may come from the graft donor. J is TRBJ2-3 and V is TRBV20-1, with D unresolved. Here the CDR3 reads CSAPLGIPDTQYF. CDR3 bases: TGCAGTGCCCCCCTGGGAATTCCAGATACGCAGTATTTT.